The rows below give T cell receptor beta chains drawn from one sample of a study of response to subunit inactivated influenza vaccine. Each CDR3 protein gets one entry after TCRdb re-called the RT-PCR reads with MiXCR. The sample includes hundreds of thousands of distinct CDR3 sequences, approximately 17% seen only once; the top ten take around 9.9%. Material: PBMCs from blood, obtained roughly 5 days after vaccination. The receptors here all came from a man over 45 who received an inactivated influenza vaccine. CDR3s include the opening cysteine and the closing phenylalanine or tryptophan. D genes are given only for firm matches. The size entry is marked missing in some rows and otherwise reads once, few, many or a size class.

clone_size,v_call,d_call,j_call,cdr3_nt,cdr3_aa
few,TRBV5-6,-,TRBJ1-6,TGTGCCAGCAGCTTGGACCAGGGGTATGATTCACCCCTCCACTTT,CASSLDQGYDSPLHF
-,TRBV20-1,-,TRBJ2-5,TGCAGTGCTCTGGGCCAAGAGACCCAGTACTTC,CSALGQETQYF
few,TRBV25-1,TRBD2,TRBJ2-5,TGTGCCAGCAGTGAATTCGGGAGGGAGACCCAGTACTTC,CASSEFGRETQYF
-,TRBV9,-,TRBJ2-3,TGTGCCAGCAGCGTAAATGCGGGTGCAGGCACAGATACGCAGTATTTT,CASSVNAGAGTDTQYF
-,TRBV12-3/TRBV12-4,-,TRBJ1-1,TGTGCCAGCAGCCGCGGATGGCCAGGGATCACTGAAGCTTTCTTT,CASSRGWPGITEAFF
once,TRBV5-1,-,TRBJ1-1,TGCGCCAGCAGCAGCACGTCCGGGGGCCTGAACACTGAAGCTTTCTTT,CASSSTSGGLNTEAFF
few,TRBV7-6,TRBD1,TRBJ2-7,TGTGCCAGCAGCCCTAGAAGACAGGGAAGAGAGCAGTACTTC,CASSPRRQGREQYF
-,TRBV6-2/TRBV6-3,TRBD2,TRBJ2-1,TGTGCCAGCAGTAGAGCGGGGGGGAAAGATGAGCAGTTCTTC,CASSRAGGKDEQFF
few,TRBV24-1,TRBD2,TRBJ2-3,TGTGCCACCAGTGATTTCGTGACTAGCGGGTGGACTAGCACAGATACGCAGTATTTT,CATSDFVTSGWTSTDTQYF
-,TRBV12-3/TRBV12-4,TRBD1,TRBJ2-6,TGTGCCAGCAGTCCGAGGCAGGGGGCGTTACGAGGGGCCAACGTCCTGACTTTC,CASSPRQGALRGANVLTF
-,TRBV5-1,-,TRBJ2-7,TGCGCCAGCAGAGGAGAGGGCAGATTCTACGAGCAGTACTTC,CASRGEGRFYEQYF
-,TRBV4-3,-,TRBJ2-1,TGCGCCAGCAGCCGGGGGGGGCTAATCCCCTACAATGAGCAGTTCTTC,CASSRGGLIPYNEQFF